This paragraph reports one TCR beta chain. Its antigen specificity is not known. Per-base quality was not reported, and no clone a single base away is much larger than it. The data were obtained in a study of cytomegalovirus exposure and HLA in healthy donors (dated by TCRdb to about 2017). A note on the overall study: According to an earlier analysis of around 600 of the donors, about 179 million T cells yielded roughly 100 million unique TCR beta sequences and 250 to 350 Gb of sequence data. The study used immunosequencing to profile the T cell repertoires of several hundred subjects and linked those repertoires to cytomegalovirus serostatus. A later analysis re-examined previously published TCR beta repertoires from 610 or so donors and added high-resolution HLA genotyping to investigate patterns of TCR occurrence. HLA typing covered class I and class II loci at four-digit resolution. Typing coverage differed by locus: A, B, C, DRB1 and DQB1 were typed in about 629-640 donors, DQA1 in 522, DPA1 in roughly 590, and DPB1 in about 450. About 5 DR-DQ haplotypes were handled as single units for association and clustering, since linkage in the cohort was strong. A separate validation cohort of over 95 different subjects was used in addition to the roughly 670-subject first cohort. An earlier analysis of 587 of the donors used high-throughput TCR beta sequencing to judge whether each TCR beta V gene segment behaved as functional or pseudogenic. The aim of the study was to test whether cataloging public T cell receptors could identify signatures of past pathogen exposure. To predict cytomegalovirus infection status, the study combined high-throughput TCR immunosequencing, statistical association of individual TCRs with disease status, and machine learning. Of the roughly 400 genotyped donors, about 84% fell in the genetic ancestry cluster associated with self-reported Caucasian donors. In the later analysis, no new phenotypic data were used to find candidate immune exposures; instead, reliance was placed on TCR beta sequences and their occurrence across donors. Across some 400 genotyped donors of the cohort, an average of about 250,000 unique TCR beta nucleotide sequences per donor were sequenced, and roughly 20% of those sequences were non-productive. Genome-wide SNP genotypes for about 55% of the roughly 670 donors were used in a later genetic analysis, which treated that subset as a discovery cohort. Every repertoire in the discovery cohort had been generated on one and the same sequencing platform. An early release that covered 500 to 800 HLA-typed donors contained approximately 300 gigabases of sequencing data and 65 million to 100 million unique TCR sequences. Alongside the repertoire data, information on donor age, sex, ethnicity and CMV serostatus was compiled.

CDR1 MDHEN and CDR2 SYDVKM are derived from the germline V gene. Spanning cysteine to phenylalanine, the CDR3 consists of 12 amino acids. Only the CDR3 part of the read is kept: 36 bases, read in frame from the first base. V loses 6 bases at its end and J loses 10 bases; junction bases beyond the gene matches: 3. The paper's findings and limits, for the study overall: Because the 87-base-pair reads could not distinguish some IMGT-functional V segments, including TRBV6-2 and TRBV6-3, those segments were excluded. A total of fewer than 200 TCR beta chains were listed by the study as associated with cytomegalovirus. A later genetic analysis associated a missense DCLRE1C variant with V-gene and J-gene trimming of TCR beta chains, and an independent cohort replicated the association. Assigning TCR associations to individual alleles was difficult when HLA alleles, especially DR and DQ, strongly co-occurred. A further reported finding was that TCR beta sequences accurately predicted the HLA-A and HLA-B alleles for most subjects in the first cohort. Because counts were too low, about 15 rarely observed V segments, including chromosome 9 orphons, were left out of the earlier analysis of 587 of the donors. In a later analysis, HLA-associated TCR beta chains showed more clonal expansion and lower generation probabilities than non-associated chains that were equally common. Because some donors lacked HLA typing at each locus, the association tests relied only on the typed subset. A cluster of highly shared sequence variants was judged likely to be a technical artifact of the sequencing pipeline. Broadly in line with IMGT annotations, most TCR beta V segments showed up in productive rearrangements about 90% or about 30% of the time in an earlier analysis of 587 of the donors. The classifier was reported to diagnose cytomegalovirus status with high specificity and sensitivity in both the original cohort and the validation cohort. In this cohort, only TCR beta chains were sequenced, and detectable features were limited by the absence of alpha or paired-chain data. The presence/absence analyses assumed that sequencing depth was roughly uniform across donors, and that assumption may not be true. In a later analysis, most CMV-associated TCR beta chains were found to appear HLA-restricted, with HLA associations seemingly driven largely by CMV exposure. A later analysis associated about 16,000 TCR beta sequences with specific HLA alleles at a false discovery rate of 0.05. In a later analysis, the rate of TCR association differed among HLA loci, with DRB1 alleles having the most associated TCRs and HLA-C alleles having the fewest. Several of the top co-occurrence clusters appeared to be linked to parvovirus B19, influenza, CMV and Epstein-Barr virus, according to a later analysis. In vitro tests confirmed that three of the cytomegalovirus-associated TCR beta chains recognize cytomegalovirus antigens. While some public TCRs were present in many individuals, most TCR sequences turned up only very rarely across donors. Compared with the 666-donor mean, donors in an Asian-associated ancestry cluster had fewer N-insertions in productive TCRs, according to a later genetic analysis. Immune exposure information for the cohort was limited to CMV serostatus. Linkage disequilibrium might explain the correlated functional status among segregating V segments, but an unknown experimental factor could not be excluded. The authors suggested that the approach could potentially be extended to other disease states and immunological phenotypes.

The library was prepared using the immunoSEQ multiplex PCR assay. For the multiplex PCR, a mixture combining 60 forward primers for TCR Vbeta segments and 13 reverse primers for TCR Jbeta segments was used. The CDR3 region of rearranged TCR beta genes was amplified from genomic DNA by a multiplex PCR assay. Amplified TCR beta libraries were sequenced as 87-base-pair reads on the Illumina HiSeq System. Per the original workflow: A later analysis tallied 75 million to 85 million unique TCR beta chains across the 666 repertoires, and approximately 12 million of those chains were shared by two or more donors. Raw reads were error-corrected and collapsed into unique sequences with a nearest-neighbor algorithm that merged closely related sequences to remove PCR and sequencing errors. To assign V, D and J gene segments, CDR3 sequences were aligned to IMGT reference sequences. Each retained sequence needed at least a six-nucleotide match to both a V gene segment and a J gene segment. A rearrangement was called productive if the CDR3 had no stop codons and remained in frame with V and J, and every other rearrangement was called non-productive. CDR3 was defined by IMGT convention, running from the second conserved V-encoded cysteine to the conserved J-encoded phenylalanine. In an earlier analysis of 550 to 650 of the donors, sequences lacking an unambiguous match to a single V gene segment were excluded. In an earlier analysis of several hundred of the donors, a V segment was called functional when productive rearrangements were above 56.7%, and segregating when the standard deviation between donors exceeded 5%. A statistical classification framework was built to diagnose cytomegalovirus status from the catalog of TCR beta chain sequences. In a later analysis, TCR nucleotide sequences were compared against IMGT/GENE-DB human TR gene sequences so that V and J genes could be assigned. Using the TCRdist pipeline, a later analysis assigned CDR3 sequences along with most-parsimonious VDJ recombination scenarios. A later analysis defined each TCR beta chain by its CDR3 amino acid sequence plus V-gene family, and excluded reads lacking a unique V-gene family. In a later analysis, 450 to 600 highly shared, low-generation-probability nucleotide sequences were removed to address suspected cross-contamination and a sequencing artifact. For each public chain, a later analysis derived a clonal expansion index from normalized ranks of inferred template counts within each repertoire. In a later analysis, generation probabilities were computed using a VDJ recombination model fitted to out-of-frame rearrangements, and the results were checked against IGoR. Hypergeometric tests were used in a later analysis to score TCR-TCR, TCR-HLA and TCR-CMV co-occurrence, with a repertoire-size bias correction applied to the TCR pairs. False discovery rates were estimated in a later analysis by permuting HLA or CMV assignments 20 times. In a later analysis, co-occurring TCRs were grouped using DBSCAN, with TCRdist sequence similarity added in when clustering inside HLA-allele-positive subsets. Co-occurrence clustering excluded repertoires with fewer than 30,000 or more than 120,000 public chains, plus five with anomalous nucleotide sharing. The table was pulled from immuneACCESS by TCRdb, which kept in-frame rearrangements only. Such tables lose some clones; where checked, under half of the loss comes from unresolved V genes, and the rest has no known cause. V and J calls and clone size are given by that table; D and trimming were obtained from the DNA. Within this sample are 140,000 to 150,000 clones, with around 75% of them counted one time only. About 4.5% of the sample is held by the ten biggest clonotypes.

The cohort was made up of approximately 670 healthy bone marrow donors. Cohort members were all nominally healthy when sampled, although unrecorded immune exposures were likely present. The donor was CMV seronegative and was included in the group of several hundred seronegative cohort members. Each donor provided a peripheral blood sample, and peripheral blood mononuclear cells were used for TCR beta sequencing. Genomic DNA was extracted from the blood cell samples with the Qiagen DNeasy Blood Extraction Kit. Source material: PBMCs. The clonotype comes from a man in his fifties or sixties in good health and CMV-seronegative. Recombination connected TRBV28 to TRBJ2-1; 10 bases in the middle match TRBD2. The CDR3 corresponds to CASSKREGEQFF. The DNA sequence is TGTGCCAGCAGCAAGCGGGAGGGGGAGCAGTTCTTC.